The clone carrying this T cell receptor beta chain has only one observation. The record originates from a study of control samples from healthy donors and cancer patients. Profiled with immunoSEQ multiplex PCR; TCRdb holds only in-frame clones, not every one. Here the sample spans about 98,000 clones, about four fifths being singletons. The junction had 4 bases not matched to a gene; V was cut back by 5 bases and J by 4 bases. This CDR3 is built from 14 residues. The germline gives CDR1 SNHLY, CDR2 FYNNEI. The chain combines TRBV2 with TRBJ2-2; 7 bases are a match to TRBD1. Sample: blood. The clonotype comes from a man between 60 and 75 years old in good health. The CDR3 nucleotides read TGTGCCAGCAGTACAGGGGCGGGCACCGGGGAGCTGTTTTTT. Translating it yields CASSTGAGTGELFF.